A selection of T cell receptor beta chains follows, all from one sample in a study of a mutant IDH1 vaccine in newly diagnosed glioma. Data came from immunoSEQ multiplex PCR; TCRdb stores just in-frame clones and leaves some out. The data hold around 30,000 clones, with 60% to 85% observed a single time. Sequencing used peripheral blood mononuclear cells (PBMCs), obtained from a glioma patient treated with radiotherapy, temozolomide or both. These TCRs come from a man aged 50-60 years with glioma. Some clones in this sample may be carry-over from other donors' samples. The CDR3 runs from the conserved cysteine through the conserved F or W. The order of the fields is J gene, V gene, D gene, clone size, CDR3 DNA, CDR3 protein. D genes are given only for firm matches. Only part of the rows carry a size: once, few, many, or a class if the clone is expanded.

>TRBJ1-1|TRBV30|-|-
TGTGCCTGGACCGGGCCCACATTGAACACTGAAGCTTTCTTT
CAWTGPTLNTEAFF
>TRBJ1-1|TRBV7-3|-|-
TGTGCCAGCAGCCCCGACAGGTCGTTCACTGAAGCTTTCTTT
CASSPDRSFTEAFF
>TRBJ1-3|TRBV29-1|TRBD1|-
TGCAGCGCAGTCAAACAGGGGCCGGACACCATATATTTT
CSAVKQGPDTIYF
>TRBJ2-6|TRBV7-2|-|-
TGTGCCAGCAGCTTAAGTCTCAGGACTGGGGCCAACGTCCTGACTTTC
CASSLSLRTGANVLTF
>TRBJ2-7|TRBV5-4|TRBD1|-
TGTGCCAGCAGCCCGCCGGGACAGGGAAACGAGCAGTACTTC
CASSPPGQGNEQYF
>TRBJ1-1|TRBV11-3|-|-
TGTGCCAGCAGTGGTACGGCTGAAGCTTTCTTT
CASSGTAEAFF
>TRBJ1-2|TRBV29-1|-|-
TGCAGCGTTGAAGCTGCGAGCTATGGCTACACCTTC
CSVEAASYGYTF
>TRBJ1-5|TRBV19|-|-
TGTGCCAGTATCCAAGGGTCGGATCGCAATCAGCCCCAGCATTTT
CASIQGSDRNQPQHF
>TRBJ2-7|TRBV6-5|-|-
TGTGCCAGCCTCGGGGGGCTCTCCTACGAGCAGTACTTC
CASLGGLSYEQYF
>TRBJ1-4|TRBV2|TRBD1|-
TGTGCCAGCAGTGAATCGGGACAGGGGTTCTGGGGTGAAAAACTGTTTTTT
CASSESGQGFWGEKLFF
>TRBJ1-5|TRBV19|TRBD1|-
TGTGCCAGTAGTACCGTGGACAGGGGAAATCAGCCCCAGCATTTT
CASSTVDRGNQPQHF
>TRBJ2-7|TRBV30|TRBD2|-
TGTGCCTGGACGGGACTAGCGAATCACGAGCAGTACTTC
CAWTGLANHEQYF
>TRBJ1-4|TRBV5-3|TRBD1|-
TGTGCCAGACCGGGACAGACCTATGAAAAACTGTTTTTT
CARPGQTYEKLFF
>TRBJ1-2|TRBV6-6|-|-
TGTGCCAGCAGACTGGACTATGGCTACACCTTC
CASRLDYGYTF
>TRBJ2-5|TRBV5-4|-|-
TGTGCCAGCAACCGGGACTTGGAGACCCAGTACTTC
CASNRDLETQYF
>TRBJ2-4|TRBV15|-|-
TGTGCCACCAGGGAGCAGGGATTAGCCAAAAACATTCAGTACTTC
CATREQGLAKNIQYF
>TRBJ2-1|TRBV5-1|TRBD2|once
TGCGCCAGCAGCTTGGAACTAGCGGGGGTGGGTGAGCAGTTCTTC
CASSLELAGVGEQFF
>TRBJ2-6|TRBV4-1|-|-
TGCGCCAGCAGCCGCGCCGGGGGAAATACTGGGGCCAACGTCCTGACTTTC
CASSRAGGNTGANVLTF
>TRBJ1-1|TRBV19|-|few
TGTGCCAGTAGTATTGGGGCAGCCGGGAACACTGAAGCTTTCTTT
CASSIGAAGNTEAFF
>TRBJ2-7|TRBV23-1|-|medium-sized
TGCGCCAGGAGACCGCAGTACTTC
CARRPQYF
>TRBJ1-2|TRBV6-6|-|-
TGTGCCAGCACCCCTGGTTATGGCTACACCTTC
CASTPGYGYTF
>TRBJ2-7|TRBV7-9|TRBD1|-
TGTGCCAGCAGCCTTGGCCGGGACAGGGATTCCTACGAGCAGTACTTC
CASSLGRDRDSYEQYF
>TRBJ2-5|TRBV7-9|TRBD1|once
TGTGCCAGCAGACAGGGGCAGGAGACCCAGTACTTC
CASRQGQETQYF
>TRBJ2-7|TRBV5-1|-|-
TGCGCCAGCAGCAGGAAGGGGGGCTCCTACGAGCAGTACTTC
CASSRKGGSYEQYF
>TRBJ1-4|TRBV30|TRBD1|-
TGTGCCTGGAACGGCAGGGGGGATGAAAAACTGTTTTTT
CAWNGRGDEKLFF
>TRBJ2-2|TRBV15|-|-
TGTGCCACCAGTAGTCAGGGCTGGCACACCGGGGAGCTGTTTTTT
CATSSQGWHTGELFF
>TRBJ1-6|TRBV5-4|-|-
TGTGCCAGCAGCTCCCCTGGGGGGGGGACAAATTCACCCCTCCACTTT
CASSSPGGGTNSPLHF
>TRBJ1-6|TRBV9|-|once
TGTGCCAGCAGCCCGAGCTGGGGGGGCAATTCACCCCTCCACTTT
CASSPSWGGNSPLHF
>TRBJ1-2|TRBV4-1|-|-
TGCGCCAGCAGCCAAGTCCAGAGCTATGGCTACACCTTC
CASSQVQSYGYTF
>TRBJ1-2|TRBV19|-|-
TGTGCCAGTAGTATAGCGGGCCGCGCTAACTATGGCTACACCTTC
CASSIAGRANYGYTF
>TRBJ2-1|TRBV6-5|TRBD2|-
TGTGCCAGCAGTGGCGGGACTAGCGGTTACAATGAGCAGTTCTTC
CASSGGTSGYNEQFF
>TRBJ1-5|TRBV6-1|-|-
TGTGCCAGCAGTGAACGCAATCAGCCCCAGCATTTT
CASSERNQPQHF
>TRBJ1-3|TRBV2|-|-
TGTGCCAGCGCAGGCTCTGGAAACACCATATATTTT
CASAGSGNTIYF
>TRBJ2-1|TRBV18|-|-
TGTGCCAGCTCACCACCGGGGGCGCCGTACAATGAGCAGTTCTTC
CASSPPGAPYNEQFF
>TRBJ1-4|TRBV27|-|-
TGTGCCAGCAGCGAACTTGGGGAAAAACTGTTTTTT
CASSELGEKLFF
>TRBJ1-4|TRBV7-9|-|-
TGTGCCAGCAGCGCCGGGGAGGCTAATGAAAAACTGTTTTTT
CASSAGEANEKLFF